Following are 10 T cell receptor beta chains from one sample sequenced in a study of T cell responses to AZD1222 COVID-19 vaccine. Only in-frame clones appear in the TCRdb table, and some are missing; sequencing was by immunoSEQ multiplex PCR. Seen here are around 120,000 clones, 90% to 95% observed once, and the top ten hold 2.5% to 3%. The specimen comprised peripheral blood, sampled on day 0 of AZD1222 vaccination. The receptors stem from an adult in good health.

The genes are TRBV6-5 and TRBJ1-1, with TRBD1 as a possible D gene (5 bases). The CDR3 contains 15 residues. V lost 6 bases and J lost 4, with 18 bases in between. Germline V lookup: CDR1 MNHEY, CDR2 SVGAGI. The DNA of the CDR3 is TGTGCCAGCAGCACCGTGGGGGGTGGCGGCACTGAAGCTTTCTTT. Translation gives CASSTVGGGGTEAFF.

The chain uses TRBV5-1 and TRBJ2-2; 9 bases agree with TRBD2. The CDR3 has 16 residues. Germline trimming cut 4 bases from V and 2 bases from J; bases unmatched to any gene: 6. Germline loops: CDR1 SGHRS, CDR2 YFSETQ. The CDR3 loop is CASSPSGIGNTGELFF. CDR3 DNA sequence: TGCGCCAGCAGCCCTAGCGGGATTGGAAACACCGGGGAGCTGTTTTTT.

The chain uses TRBV28 and TRBJ2-7, with 15 nucleotides matching TRBD2. The CDR3 contains 17 residues. Germline lookup yields CDR1 MDHEN and CDR2 SYDVKM. J was trimmed by 4 bases and V by 4 bases; bases with no gene match: 8. CDR3 in amino acids: CASSSLLGTSGRYEQYF. CDR3 in DNA: TGTGCCAGCAGTTCCTTGCTTGGGACTAGCGGGAGGTACGAGCAGTACTTC.

This clone was counted a single time. The chain combines TRBV5-4 with TRBJ1-1, with D uncertain. CDR3 length equals 14 residues. CDR1 and CDR2 from the germline V gene are SGHNT and YYREEE (reference sequence). V shed 3 bases and J shed 4 bases, with 13 bases lying between them. The CDR3 reads CASSSESRGTEAFF. The CDR3 DNA reads as TGTGCCAGCAGCTCCGAAAGCCGGGGCACTGAAGCTTTCTTT. The entire variable domain, with the rest obtained from reference TRBV5-4 and TRBJ1-1, is as follows: ETGVTQSPTHLIKTRGQQVTLRCSSQSGHNTVSWYQQALGQGPQFIFQYYREEENGRGNFPPRFSGLQFPNYSSELNVNALELDDSALYLCASSSESRGTEAFFGQGTRLTVV.

This sequence joins TRBV27 and TRBJ1-5, with TRBD1 matching 8 bases. J gave up 5 bases and V 5 bases, and 5 bases lay outside the gene matches. The germline V gene encodes CDR1 MNHEY and CDR2 SMNVEV (reference sequence). The CDR3 contains 14 residues. CDR3 bases: TGTGCCAGCAGTCGACAGGGGCCCTATCAGCCCCAGCATTTT. Protein sequence: CASSRQGPYQPQHF.

The chain recombines TRBV28 with TRBJ1-1; D gene ambiguous. Germline V gene sequence: CDR1 MDHEN, CDR2 SYDVKM. The CDR3 contains 12 residues. Trimming shortened V by 5 bases and J by 6 bases, and 10 bases separated the two germline ends. CDR3 loop: CASSDIHPEAFF. In DNA form, the CDR3 reads TGTGCCAGCAGTGATATCCACCCTGAAGCTTTCTTT.

The chain combines TRBV19 with TRBJ1-2, with D maybe TRBD1 (5 bases). Trimming removed 3 bases at V and 8 bases at J, with 16 bases between. CDR3 size: 14 residues. Germline V gene data show CDR1 as LNHDA and CDR2 as SQIVND (reference sequence). CDR3 sequence reads: CASSMPPGGSGYTF. CDR3 nucleotide sequence: TGTGCCAGTAGTATGCCCCCTGGGGGTTCGGGCTACACCTTC.

CDR3 in amino acids: CASSQDLGTTDTQYF. Here the CDR3 DNA reads TGTGCCAGCAGCCAAGATTTAGGGACTACAGATACGCAGTATTTT. The V gene is TRBV4-2, the J gene TRBJ2-3; D is perhaps TRBD2 (6 bases). V was pared by 0 bases and J by 3 bases, with 10 bases between. The germline CDR1 and CDR2 sequences are LGHNA and YNFKEQ. The CDR3 extends over 15 amino acids.

The chain links TRBV30 to TRBJ1-2; 9 positions agree with TRBD1. The CDR3 has 16 amino acids. Germline CDR1 reads GTSNPN; CDR2 reads SVGIG (reference sequence). Unmatched junction bases numbered 16, after V lost 7 bases and J lost 4 bases. CDR3 region: CAYSGTGRNNAYGYTF. In nucleotides, the CDR3 is TGTGCCTACTCCGGGACAGGGAGAAACAATGCCTATGGCTACACCTTC.

The chain employs TRBV28 and TRBJ2-1; D possibly uses TRBD1 or TRBD2 (5 bases each). The V end lost 7 bases, the J end lost 0 bases, and 19 bases lay between the germline ends. The CDR3 is made up of 17 amino acids. Germline CDR1 reads MDHEN; CDR2 reads SYDVKM. The chain's CDR3 is CASTEGSGTRSYNEQFF. The CDR3 DNA is TGTGCCAGCACAGAGGGTAGTGGGACCCGCTCCTACAATGAGCAGTTCTTC.